This TCR beta chain was identified in a study of T cells in Graves' hyperthyroidism and ophthalmopathy. Ten or more counts support this clonotype. Its matching antigen is unknown. Trimming shortened V by 5 bases and J by 4 bases, and 17 bases separated the two germline ends. Germline V gives CDR1 SEHNR, CDR2 FQNEAQ (reference sequence). The CDR3 length is 15 residues. Researchers amplified the TCR beta CDR3 regions from RNA transcripts. HTBI primers were the set used in a first-round RT-PCR of the TCR CDR3. One entry per CDR3 protein results from TCRdb running MiXCR on the multiplex PCR reads. This sample has 550,000 to 700,000 distinct CDR3 sequences, with about half found just once. General study results and limits: Blood shared most expanded thyroid clonotypes above 0.001.

Exclusion criteria comprised uncontrolled infection, other autoimmune disease, pregnancy or lactation. This chain connects TRBV7-9 to TRBJ2-5; D may match TRBD1 or TRBD2 (5 bases each). This sequence originates from an adult woman with Graves' disease, either hyperthyroidism or ophthalmopathy (not recorded which). The sequenced sample consisted of peripheral blood or thyroid tissue (not recorded which). CDR3 residues: CASSRRRTRGETQYF. In DNA form, the CDR3 reads TGTGCCAGCAGCCGACGTAGAACTAGGGGAGAGACCCAGTACTTC.